This entry features one T cell receptor beta chain sequence. This clone was observed many times. Its binding antigen is unknown. Base qualities were left out, and no much larger clone turns up one base away. TRB sequencing was run on genomic DNA with either the immunoSEQ assay at survey resolution or the hsTCRB kit. For the original study's pipeline: The immunoSEQ software handled initial read processing, and the LymphoSeq R package was used for repertoire analyses. Clonality was computed as 1 minus normalized Shannon entropy, and a Gini coefficient was also calculated for each TRB dataset. Phenotypes of unsorted samples were inferred by mapping TRB sequences from sorted subsets of the recipient or donor onto unsorted samples of the same recipient. TCRdb mirrors the immuneACCESS table, restricted to in-frame sequences. Some clones are absent from its copies; in checked studies, under half trace to an unresolved V gene, and the reason for the others is unknown. D and trimming come from the DNA, and the V and J calls and clone size come from that table. The sample records over 30,000 clones, none occurring a single time. The ten top clones hold 4% to 5.5% of the sample.

Peripheral blood samples were provided by related bone marrow donors on the day of marrow donation. Mononuclear cells from peripheral blood and bone marrow were separated by Ficoll-Hypaque density centrifugation and then cryopreserved. For CDR1 and CDR2, the germline V gene lists SGHTA and FQGNSA. Its CDR3 holds 14 amino acids, cysteine through phenylalanine. The sequence is cut down to CDR3 DNA, 42 bases in frame from base 1. From V the trimming removes 4 bases and from J it removes 7 bases, while the gene matches leave 6 bases of the junction unaccounted for. The source of the sample is a study of T cells after posttransplantation cyclophosphamide listed by TCRdb under 2016. In terms of the full investigation: Using TRB sequencing, the study followed how the T cell repertoire rebuilt after myeloablative bone marrow transplantation with posttransplantation cyclophosphamide given as GVHD prophylaxis. Samples from under 40 PTCy-treated patients, along with samples from around 16 of their related bone marrow donors, underwent antigen receptor sequencing. Blood from all 35 or so PTCy patients with 1-year posttransplant specimens was subjected to TRB sequencing. In 3 patients, TRB sequencing was also performed on up to roughly 3 more blood samples taken 2 to 5.2 years after transplant, and in 4 patients, pretransplant blood was also TRB-sequenced. Because TRA and TRB clonality correlated tightly in 8 to 10 samples, the subsequent TCR analyses were limited to TRB only. Public TRB sequences were checked against a database of over 3,500 sequences associated with responses to pathogens, tumor antigens, self-antigens and alloantigens.

Summary of the overall study and its limitations: Across over 40 patients, TRB clonality was highly associated with recipient CMV seropositivity and CMV reactivation, and diversity in PTCy patients was similar to diversity in CNI/methotrexate controls. Donor-recipient similarity was low at 1-2 months but rose over the first year, and later blood repertoires were often dominated by donor CD8+ memory clones. The TRB repertoires of T cells infiltrating skin or GI tract showed only limited overlap with the TRB repertoires of T cells in blood.

The material sequenced was PBMCs. This receptor was obtained from a woman aged 45 to 65 in good health and a related stem cell transplant donor. The sequence is built from TRBV7-2 and TRBJ1-4, with 7 bases matching TRBD1. CDR3 region: CASSSDRAGEKLFF. The DNA sequence is TGTGCCAGCAGCTCCGACAGGGCGGGTGAAAAACTGTTTTTT.